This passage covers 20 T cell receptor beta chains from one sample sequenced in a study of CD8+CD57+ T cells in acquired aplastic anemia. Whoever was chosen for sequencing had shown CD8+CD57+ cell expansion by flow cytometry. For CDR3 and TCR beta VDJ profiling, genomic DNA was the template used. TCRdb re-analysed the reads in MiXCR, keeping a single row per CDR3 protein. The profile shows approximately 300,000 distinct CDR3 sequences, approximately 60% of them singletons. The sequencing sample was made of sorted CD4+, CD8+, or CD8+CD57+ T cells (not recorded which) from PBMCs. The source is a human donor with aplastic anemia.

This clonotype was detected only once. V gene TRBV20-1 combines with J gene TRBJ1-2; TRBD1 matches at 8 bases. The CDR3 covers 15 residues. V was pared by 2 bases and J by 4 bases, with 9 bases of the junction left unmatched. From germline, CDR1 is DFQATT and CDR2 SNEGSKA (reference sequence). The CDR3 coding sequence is TGCAGTGCTAGAAAGCCGGGACAGGTTACCTATGGCTACACCTTC. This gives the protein CSARKPGQVTYGYTF.

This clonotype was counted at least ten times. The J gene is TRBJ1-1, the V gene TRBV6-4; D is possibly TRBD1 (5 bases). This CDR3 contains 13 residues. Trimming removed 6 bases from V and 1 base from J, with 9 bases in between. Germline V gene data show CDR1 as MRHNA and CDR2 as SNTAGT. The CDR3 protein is CASSQGWNTEAFF. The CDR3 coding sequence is TGTGCCAGCAGCCAGGGCTGGAACACTGAAGCTTTCTTT.

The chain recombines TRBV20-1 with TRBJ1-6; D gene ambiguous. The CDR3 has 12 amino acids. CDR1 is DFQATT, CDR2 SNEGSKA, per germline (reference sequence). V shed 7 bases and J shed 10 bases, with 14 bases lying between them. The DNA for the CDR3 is TGCAGTGTACTGACAAATCAGTCACCCCTCCACTTT. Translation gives CSVLTNQSPLHF.

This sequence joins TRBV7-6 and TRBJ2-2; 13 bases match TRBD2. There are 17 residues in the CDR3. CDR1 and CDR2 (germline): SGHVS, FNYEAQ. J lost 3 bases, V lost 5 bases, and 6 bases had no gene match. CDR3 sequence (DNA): TGTGCCAGCAGCGTACTAGCGGGGGGGCCATACACCGGGGAGCTGTTTTTT. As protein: CASSVLAGGPYTGELFF. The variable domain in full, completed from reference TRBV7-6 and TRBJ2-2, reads GAGVSQSPRYKVTKRGQDVALRCDPISGHVSLYWYRQALGQGPEFLTYFNYEAQQDKSGLPNDRFSAERPEGSISTLTIQRTEQRDSAMYRCASSVLAGGPYTGELFFGEGSRLTVL.

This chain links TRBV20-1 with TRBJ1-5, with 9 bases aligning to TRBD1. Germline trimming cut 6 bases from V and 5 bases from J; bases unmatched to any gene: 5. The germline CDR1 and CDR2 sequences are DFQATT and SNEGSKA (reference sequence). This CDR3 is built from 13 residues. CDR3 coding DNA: TGCAGTGCAAGACAGGGGGTGGATCAGCCCCAGCATTTT. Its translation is CSARQGVDQPQHF.

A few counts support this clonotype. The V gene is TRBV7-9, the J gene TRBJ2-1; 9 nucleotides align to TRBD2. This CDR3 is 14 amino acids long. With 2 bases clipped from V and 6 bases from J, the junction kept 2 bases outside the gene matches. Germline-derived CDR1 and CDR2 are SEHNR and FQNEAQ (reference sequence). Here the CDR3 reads CASSLTGLANEQFF. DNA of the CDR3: TGTGCCAGCAGCTTAACGGGACTAGCCAATGAGCAGTTCTTC. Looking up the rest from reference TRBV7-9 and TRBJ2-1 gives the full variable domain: DTGVSQNPRHKITKRGQNVTFRCDPISEHNRLYWYRQTLGQGPEFLTYFQNEAQLEKSRLLSDRFSAERPKGSFSTLEIQRTEQGDSAMYLCASSLTGLANEQFFGPGTRLTVL.

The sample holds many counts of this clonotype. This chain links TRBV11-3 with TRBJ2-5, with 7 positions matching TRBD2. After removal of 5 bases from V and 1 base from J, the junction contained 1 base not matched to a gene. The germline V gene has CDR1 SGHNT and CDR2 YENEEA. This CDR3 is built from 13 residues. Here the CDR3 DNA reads TGTGCCAGCAGCCGGGGGGTCCAAGAGACCCAGTACTTC. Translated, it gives CASSRGVQETQYF.

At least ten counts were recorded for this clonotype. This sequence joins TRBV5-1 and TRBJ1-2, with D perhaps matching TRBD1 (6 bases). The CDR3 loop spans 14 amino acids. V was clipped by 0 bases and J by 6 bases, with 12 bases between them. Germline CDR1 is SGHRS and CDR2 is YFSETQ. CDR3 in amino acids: CASSLGDTGNGYTF. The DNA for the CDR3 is TGCGCCAGCAGCTTGGGGGACACCGGGAATGGCTACACCTTC.

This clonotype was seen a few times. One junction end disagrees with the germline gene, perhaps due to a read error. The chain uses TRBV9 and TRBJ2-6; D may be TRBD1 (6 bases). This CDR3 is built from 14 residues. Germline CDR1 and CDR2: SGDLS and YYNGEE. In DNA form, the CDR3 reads TGTGCCAGCAGCGTAGGGGGGCTAATGAACACTGTAGCTTTC. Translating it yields CASSVGGLMNTVAF.

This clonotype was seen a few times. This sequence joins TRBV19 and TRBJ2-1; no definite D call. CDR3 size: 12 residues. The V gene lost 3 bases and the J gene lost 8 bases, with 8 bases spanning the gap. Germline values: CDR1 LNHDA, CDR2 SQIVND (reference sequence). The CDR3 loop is CASSISYYEQFF. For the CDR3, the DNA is TGTGCCAGTAGTATCTCGTATTATGAGCAGTTCTTC. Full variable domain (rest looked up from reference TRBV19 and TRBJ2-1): DGGITQSPKYLFRKEGQNVTLSCEQNLNHDAMYWYRQDPGQGLRLIYYSQIVNDFQKGDIAEGYSVSREKKESFPLTVTSAQKNPTAFYLCASSISYYEQFFGPGTRLTVL.

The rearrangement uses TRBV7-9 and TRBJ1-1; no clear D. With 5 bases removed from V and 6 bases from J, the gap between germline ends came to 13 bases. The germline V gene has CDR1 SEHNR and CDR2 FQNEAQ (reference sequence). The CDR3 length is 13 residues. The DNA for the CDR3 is TGTGCCAGCAGCACCTACATTGGGGCTGAAGCTTTCTTT. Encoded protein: CASSTYIGAEAFF.

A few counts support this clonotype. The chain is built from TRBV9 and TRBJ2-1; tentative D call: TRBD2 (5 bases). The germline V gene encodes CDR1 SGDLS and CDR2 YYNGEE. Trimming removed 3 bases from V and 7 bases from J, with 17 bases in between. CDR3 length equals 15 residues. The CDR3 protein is CASSATGVKVNEQFF. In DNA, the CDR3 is TGTGCCAGCAGCGCAACCGGGGTGAAGGTGAATGAGCAGTTCTTC.

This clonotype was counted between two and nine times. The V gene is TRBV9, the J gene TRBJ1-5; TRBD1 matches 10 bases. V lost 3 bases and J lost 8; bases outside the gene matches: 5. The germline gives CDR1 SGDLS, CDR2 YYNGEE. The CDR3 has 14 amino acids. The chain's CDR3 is CASSAGTGDKPQHF. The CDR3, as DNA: TGTGCCAGCAGCGCCGGGACAGGGGACAAGCCCCAGCATTTT.

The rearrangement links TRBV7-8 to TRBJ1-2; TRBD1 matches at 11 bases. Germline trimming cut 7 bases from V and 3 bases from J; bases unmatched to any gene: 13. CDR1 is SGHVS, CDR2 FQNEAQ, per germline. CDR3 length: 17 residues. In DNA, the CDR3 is TGTGCCAGCACCTCTAACCGCGGGACAGGGGGAGACTATGGCTACACCTTC. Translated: CASTSNRGTGGDYGYTF.

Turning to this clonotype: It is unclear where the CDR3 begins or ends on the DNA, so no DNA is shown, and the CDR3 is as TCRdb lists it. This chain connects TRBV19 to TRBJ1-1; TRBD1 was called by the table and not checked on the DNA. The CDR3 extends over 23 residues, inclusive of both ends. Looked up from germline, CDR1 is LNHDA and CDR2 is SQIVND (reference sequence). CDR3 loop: CASKVRSSGETQYFGPGGDEAFF.

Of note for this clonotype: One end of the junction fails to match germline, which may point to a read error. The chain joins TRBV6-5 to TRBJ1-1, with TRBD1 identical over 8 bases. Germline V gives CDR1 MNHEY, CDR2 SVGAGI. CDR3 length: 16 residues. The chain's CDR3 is CVSSSRAQGGLDEAFF. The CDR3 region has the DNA TGTGTCAGCAGTTCGCGAGCACAGGGGGGGCTTGATGAAGCTTTCTTT.

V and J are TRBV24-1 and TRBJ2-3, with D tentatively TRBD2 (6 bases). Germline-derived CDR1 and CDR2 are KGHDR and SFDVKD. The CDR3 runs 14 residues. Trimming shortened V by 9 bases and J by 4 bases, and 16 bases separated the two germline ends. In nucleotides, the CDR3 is TGTGCCACCGGACTACTGACTGGTGCAGATACGCAGTATTTT. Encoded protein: CATGLLTGADTQYF.

The DNA for the CDR3 is TGTGCCAGCAGTTTCGACAGGTTGGGTAGTAATTCACCCCTCCACTTT. Protein product: CASSFDRLGSNSPLHF. The V and J genes are TRBV7-9 and TRBJ1-6, with D perhaps matching TRBD1 (6 bases). Trimming cost V 6 bases and J 6 bases, with 18 bases left between them. Germline CDR1 and CDR2: SEHNR and FQNEAQ (reference sequence). The CDR3 sequence is 16 residues long.

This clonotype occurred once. The CDR3 reads CASSLGWADTQYF. As DNA, the CDR3 is TGTGCCAGCAGCTTAGGCTGGGCAGATACGCAGTATTTT. The V and J genes are TRBV11-2 and TRBJ2-3; D call uncertain. CDR1 and CDR2 (germline): SGHAT, FQNNGV. V was shortened by 1 base and J by 4 bases, with 6 bases between the two germline ends. There are 13 residues in the CDR3.

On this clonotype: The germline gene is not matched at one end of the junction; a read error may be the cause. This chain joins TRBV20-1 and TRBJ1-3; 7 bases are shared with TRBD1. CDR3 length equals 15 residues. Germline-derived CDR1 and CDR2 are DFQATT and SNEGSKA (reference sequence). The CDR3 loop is CSARSQGNAGDTIYF. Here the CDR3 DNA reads TGCAGCGCTAGATCACAGGGGAACGCCGGAGACACCATATATTTT.